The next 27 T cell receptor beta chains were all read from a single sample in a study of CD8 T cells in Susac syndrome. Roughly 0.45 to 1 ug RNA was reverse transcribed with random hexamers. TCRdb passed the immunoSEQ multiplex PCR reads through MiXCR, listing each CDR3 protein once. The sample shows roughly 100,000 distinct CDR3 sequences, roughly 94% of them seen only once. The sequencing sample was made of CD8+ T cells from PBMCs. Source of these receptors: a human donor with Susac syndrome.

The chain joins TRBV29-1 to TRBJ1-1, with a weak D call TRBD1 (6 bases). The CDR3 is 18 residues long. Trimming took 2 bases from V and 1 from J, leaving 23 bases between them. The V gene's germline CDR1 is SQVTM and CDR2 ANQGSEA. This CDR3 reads CSVESRAGALTQNTEAFF. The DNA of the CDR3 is TGCAGCGTTGAAAGCAGGGCAGGGGCCCTCACCCAGAACACTGAAGCTTTCTTT. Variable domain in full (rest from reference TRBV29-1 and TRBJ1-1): SAVISQKPSRDICQRGTSLTIQCQVDSQVTMMFWYRQQPGQSLTLIATANQGSEATYESGFVIDKFPISRPNLTFSTLTVSNMSPEDSSIYLCSVESRAGALTQNTEAFFGQGTRLTVV.

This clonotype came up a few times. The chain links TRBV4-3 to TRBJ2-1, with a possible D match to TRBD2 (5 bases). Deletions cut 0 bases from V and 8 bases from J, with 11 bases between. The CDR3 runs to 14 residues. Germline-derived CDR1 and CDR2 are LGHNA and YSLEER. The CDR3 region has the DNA TGCGCCAGCAGCCAAGATGGCCGGCGGGATGAGCAGTTCTTC. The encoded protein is CASSQDGRRDEQFF.

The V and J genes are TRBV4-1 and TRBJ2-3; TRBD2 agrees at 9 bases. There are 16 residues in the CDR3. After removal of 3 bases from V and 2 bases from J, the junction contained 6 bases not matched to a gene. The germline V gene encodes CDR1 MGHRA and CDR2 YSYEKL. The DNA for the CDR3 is TGCGCCAGCAGCCAGAAGGGCGGGGGGGCCACAGATACGCAGTATTTT. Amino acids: CASSQKGGGATDTQYF.

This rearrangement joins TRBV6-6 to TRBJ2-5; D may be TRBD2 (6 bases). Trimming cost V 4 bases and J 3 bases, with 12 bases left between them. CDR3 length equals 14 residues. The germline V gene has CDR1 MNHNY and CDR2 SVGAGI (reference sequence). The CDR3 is CASSLTSDEETQYF. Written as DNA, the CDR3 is TGTGCCAGCAGTTTGACTAGTGACGAAGAGACCCAGTACTTC.

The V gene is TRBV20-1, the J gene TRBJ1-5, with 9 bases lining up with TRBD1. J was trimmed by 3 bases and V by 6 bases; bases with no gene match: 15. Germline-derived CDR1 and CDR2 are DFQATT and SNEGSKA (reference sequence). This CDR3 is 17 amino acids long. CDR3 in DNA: TGCAGTGCCACAGACAGGGGGGCAATTCAGGCCAATCAGCCCCAGCATTTT. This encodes CSATDRGAIQANQPQHF.

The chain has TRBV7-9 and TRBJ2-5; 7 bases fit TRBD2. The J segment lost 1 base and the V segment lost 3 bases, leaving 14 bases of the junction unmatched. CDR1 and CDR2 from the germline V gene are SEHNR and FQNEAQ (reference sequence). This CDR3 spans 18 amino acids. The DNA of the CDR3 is TGTGCCAGCAGCTTCCCGGGACTAAATACCGAATCCCAAGAGACCCAGTACTTC. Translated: CASSFPGLNTESQETQYF.

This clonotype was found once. CDR3: CASSPGTGGTNEQFF. CDR3 nucleotide sequence: TGTGCCAGCAGCCCCGGGACAGGGGGTACGAATGAGCAGTTCTTC. The chain joins TRBV27 to TRBJ2-1; 11 bases fit TRBD1. Trimming removed 6 bases from V and 7 bases from J; junction bases left unmatched: 8. This CDR3 spans 15 amino acids. Per germline, CDR1 MNHEY and CDR2 SMNVEV (reference sequence).

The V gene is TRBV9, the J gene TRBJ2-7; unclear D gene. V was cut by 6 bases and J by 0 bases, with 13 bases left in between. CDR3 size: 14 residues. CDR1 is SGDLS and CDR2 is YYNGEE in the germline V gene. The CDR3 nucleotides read TGTGCCAGCACCGGCCAACGAAGCTCCTACGAGCAGTACTTC. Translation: CASTGQRSSYEQYF.

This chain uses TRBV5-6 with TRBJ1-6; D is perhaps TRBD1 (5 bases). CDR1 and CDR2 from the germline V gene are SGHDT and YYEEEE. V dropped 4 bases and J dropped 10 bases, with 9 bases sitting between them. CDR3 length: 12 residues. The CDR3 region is CASSQGESPLHF. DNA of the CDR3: TGTGCCAGCAGCCAGGGTGAGTCACCCCTCCACTTT.

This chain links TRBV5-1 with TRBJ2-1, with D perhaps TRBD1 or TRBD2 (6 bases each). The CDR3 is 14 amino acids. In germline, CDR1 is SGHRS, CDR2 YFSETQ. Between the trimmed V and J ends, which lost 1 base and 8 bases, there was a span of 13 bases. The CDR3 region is CASSLPGALDEQFF. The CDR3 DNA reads TGCGCCAGCAGCTTGCCGGGGGCCCTCGATGAGCAGTTCTTC.

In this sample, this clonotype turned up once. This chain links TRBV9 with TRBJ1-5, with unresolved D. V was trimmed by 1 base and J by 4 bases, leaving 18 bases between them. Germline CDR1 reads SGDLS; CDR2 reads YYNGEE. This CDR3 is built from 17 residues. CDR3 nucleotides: TGTGCCAGCAGCGTACTTGACTCTGATGGGCGGAATCAGCCCCAGCATTTT. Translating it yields CASSVLDSDGRNQPQHF.

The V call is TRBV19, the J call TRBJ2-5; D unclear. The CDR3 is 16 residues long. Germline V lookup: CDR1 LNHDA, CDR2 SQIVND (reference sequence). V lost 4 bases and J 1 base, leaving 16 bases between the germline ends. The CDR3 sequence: CASSTTLGRLQETQYF. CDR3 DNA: TGTGCCAGTAGTACCACCCTAGGCCGCCTCCAAGAGACCCAGTACTTC.

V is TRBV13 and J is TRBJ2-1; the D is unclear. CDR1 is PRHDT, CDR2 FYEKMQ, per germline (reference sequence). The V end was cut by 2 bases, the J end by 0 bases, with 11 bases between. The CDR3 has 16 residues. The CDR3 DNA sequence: TGTGCCAGCAGCTTATCTGGCTCGAGCTCCTACAATGAGCAGTTCTTC. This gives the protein CASSLSGSSSYNEQFF.

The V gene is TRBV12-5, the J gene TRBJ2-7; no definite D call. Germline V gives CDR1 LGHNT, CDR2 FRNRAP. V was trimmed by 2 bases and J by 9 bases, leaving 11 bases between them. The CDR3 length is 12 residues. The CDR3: CASGLPSSGQYF. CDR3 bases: TGTGCTAGTGGTTTGCCAAGCTCGGGGCAGTACTTC.

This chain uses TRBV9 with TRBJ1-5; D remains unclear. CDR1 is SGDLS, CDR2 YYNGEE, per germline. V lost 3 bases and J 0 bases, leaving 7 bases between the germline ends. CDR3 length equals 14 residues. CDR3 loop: CASSDRLSNQPQHF. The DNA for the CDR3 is TGTGCCAGCAGCGACAGACTTAGCAATCAGCCCCAGCATTTT.

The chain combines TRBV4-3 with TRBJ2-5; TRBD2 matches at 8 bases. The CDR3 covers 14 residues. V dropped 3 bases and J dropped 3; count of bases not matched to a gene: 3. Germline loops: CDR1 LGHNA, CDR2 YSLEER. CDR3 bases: TGCGCCAGCAGCCAGACACTAGCGGAAGAGACCCAGTACTTC. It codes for CASSQTLAEETQYF.

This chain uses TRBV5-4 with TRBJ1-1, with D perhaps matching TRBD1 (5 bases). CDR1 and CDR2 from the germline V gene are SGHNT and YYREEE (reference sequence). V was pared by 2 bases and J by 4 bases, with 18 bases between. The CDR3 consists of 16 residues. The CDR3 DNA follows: TGTGCCAGCAGCTTCAGTCGGGGCTGGGAAGGCACTGAAGCTTTCTTT. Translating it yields CASSFSRGWEGTEAFF.

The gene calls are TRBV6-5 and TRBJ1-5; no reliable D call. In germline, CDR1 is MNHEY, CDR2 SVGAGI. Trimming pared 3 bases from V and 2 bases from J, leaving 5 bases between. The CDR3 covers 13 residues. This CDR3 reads CASSYGGNQPQHF. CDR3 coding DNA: TGTGCCAGCAGTTATGGGGGCAATCAGCCCCAGCATTTT.

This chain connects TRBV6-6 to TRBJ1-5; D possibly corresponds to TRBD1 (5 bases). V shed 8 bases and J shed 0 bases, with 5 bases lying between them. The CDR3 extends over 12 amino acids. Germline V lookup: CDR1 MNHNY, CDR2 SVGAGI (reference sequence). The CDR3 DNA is TGTGCCAGCGGGGGTAGCAATCAGCCCCAGCATTTT. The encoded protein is CASGGSNQPQHF.

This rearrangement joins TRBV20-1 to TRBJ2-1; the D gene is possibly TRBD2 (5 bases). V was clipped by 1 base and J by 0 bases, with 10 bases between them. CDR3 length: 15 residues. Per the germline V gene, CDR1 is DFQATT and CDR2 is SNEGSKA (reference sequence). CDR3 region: CSARGAGSSYNEQFF. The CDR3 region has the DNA TGCAGTGCTAGAGGAGCTGGGAGCTCCTACAATGAGCAGTTCTTC.

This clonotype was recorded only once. This chain's CDR3 is CASVQGDQPQHF. In nucleotides, the CDR3 is TGTGCTAGTGTCCAGGGGGATCAGCCCCAGCATTTT. The V call is TRBV12-5, the J call TRBJ1-5; TRBD1 matches 7 bases. Germline V gene data show CDR1 as LGHNT and CDR2 as FRNRAP. J lost 5 bases, V lost 7 bases, and 2 bases had no gene match. The CDR3 loop spans 12 amino acids.

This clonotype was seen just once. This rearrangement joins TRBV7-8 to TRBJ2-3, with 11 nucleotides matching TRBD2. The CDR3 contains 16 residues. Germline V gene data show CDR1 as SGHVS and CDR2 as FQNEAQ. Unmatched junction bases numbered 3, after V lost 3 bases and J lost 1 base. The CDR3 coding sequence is TGTGCCAGCAGCTTTGGTAGCGGGGGGGGCACAGATACGCAGTATTTT. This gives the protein CASSFGSGGGTDTQYF.

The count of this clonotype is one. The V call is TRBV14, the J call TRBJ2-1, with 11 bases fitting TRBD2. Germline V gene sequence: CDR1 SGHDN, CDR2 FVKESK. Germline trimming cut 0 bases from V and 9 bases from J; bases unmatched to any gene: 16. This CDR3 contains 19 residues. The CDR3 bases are TGTGCCAGCAGCCAAGATCGTGGTGGACTACTAGCGGGGGAAGGTGAGCAGTTCTTC. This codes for CASSQDRGGLLAGEGEQFF.

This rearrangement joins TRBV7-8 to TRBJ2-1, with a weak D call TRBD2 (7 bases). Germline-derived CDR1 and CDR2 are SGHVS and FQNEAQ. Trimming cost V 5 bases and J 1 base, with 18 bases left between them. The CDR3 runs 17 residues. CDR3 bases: TGTGCCAGCAGCCCGCGGGGAGGGGGTGGTTCCTACAATGAGCAGTTCTTC. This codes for CASSPRGGGGSYNEQFF.

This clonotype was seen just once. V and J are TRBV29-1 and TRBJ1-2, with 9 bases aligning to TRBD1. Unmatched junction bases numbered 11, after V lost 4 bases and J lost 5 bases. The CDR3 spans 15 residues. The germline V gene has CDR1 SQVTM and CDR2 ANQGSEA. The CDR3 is CSVVGDRDKGYGYTF. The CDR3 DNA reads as TGCAGCGTTGTGGGGGACAGGGATAAAGGATATGGCTACACCTTC. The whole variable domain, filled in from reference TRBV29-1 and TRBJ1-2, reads SAVISQKPSRDICQRGTSLTIQCQVDSQVTMMFWYRQQPGQSLTLIATANQGSEATYESGFVIDKFPISRPNLTFSTLTVSNMSPEDSSIYLCSVVGDRDKGYGYTFGSGTRLTVV.

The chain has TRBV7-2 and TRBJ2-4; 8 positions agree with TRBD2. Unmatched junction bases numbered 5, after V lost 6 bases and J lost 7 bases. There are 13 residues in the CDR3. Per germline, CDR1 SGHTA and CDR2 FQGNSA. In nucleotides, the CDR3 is TGTGCCAGCAGGGGTAGCGGGGAGAACATTCAGTACTTC. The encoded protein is CASRGSGENIQYF.

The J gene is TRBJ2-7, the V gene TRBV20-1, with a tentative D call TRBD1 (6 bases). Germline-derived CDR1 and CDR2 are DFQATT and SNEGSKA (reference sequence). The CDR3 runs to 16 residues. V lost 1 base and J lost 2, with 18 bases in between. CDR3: CSARATDRSSAYEQYF. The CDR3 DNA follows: TGCAGTGCTAGAGCCACGGACAGATCCTCTGCCTACGAGCAGTACTTC.